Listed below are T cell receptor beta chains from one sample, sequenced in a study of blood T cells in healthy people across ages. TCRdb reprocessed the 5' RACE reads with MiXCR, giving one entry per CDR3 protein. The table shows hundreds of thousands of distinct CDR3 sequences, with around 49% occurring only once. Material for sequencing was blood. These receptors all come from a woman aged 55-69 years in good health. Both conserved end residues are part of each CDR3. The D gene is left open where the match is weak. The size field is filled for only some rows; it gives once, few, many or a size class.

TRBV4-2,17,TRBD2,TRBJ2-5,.,CASSQDGYGGSYNEQYF,TGTGCCAGCAGCCAAGATGGGTACGGCGGGAGCTACAATGAGCAGTACTTC
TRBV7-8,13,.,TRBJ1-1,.,CASHPTAGTEAFF,TGTGCCAGCCATCCCACGGCTGGGACTGAAGCTTTCTTT
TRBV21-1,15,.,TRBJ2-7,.,CASLNHTLELHEQYF,TGTGCCAGCCTCAATCACACCCTAGAGCTCCACGAGCAGTACTTC
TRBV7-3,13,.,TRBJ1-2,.,CASSVEGRAGYTF,TGTGCCAGCAGCGTAGAAGGGCGGGCGGGCTACACCTTC
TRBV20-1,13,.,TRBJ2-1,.,CSAIGSSYNEQFF,TGCAGTGCTATCGGAAGCTCCTACAATGAGCAGTTCTTC
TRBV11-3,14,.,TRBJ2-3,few,CASSLGSLTDTQYF,TGTGCCAGCAGCCTCGGGAGCCTCACAGATACGCAGTATTTT
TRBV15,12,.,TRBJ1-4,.,CATSRDYEKLFF,TGTGCCACCAGCAGAGACTATGAAAAACTGTTTTTT
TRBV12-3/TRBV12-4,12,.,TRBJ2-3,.,CASSQRAGTQYF,TGTGCCAGCAGTCAGCGGGCGGGTACGCAGTATTTT
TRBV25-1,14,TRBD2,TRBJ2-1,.,CASKGLAGVYEQFF,TGTGCCAGCAAAGGGCTAGCGGGAGTGTATGAGCAGTTCTTC
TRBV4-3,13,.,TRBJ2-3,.,CASSRGITDTQYF,TGCGCCAGCAGCCGCGGGATCACAGATACGCAGTATTTT
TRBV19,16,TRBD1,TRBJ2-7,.,CASSPGQGRGPYEQYF,TGTGCCAGTAGTCCGGGACAGGGTAGAGGACCCTACGAGCAGTACTTC
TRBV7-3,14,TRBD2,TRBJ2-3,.,CASSPSGREDTQYF,TGCGCCAGCAGCCCTAGCGGGAGAGAGGATACGCAGTATTTT
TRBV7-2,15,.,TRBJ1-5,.,CASSFKGLGNQPQHF,TGTGCCAGCAGCTTTAAGGGTCTGGGCAATCAGCCCCAGCATTTT
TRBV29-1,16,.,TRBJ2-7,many,CSVETQGGPSSYEQYF,TGCAGCGTTGAGACACAGGGAGGGCCTAGCTCCTACGAGCAGTACTTC
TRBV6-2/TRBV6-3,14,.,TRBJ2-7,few,CASSQAMRTYEQYF,TGTGCCAGCAGTCAAGCCATGAGGACCTACGAGCAGTACTTC
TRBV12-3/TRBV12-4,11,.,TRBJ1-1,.,CASSFRVSAFF,TGTGCCAGCAGTTTTAGGGTAAGCGCTTTCTTT
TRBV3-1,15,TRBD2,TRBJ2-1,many,CASSQISGTYNEQFF,TGTGCCAGCAGCCAAATAAGCGGGACCTACAATGAGCAGTTCTTC
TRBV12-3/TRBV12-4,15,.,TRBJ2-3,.,CASSPLGAQMDTRYF,TGTGCCAGCAGTCCACTCGGGGCCCAAATGGATACGCGGTATTTT
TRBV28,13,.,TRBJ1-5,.,CASSLHGNQPQHF,TGTGCCAGCAGTTTACACGGGAACCAGCCCCAGCATTTT
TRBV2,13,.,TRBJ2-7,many,CASRTDSSYEQYF,TGTGCCAGCAGGACGGACAGCTCCTACGAGCAGTACTTC
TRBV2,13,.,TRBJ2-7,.,CASRESVSYEQYF,TGTGCCAGCAGAGAGTCGGTCTCCTACGAGCAGTACTTC
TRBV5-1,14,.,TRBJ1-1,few,CASSSTTGAPEAFF,TGCGCCAGCAGCTCCACCACCGGAGCTCCTGAAGCTTTCTTT
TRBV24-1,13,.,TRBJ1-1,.,CATRREQNTEAFF,TGTGCCACCAGGAGGGAGCAGAACACTGAAGCTTTCTTT
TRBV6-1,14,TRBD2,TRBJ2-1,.,CASSEAGLAYEQFF,TGTGCCAGCAGTGAAGCAGGACTAGCTTACGAGCAGTTCTTC
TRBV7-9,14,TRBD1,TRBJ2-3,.,CASSSDRMADTQYF,TGTGCCAGCAGCTCGGACAGGATGGCAGATACGCAGTATTTT
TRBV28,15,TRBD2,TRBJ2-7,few,CASSTPRSGNYEQYF,TGTGCCAGCAGTACCCCTCGCAGCGGGAACTACGAGCAGTACTTC
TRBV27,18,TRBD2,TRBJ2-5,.,CASSLSPGGAGGSETQYF,TGTGCCAGCAGTTTATCCCCCGGGGGAGCGGGAGGTTCGGAGACCCAGTACTTC
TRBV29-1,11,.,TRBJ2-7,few,CSVGGAYEQYF,TGCAGCGTTGGGGGGGCCTACGAGCAGTACTTC
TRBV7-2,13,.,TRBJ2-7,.,CASTGPANYEQYF,TGTGCCAGTACCGGACCGGCTAACTACGAGCAGTACTTC
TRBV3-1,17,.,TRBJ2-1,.,CASSQDISWQGDNERFF,TGTGCCAGCAGCCAAGATATTTCTTGGCAGGGAGACAATGAGCGGTTCTTC
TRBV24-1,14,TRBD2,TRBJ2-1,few,CATMAGEIPYEQFF,TGTGCCACCATGGCGGGAGAAATTCCTTATGAGCAGTTCTTC
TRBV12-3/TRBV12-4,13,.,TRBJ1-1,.,CASRNIDGTEAFF,TGTGCCAGCAGAAATATAGACGGTACTGAAGCTTTCTTT
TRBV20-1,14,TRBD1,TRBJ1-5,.,CSAETGGLNQPQHF,TGCAGTGCAGAAACAGGGGGCCTAAATCAGCCCCAGCATTTT
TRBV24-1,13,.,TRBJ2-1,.,CATSGPGVYEQFF,TGTGCCACCAGTGGTCCGGGAGTTTATGAGCAGTTCTTC
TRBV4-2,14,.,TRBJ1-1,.,CASSQDPVNTEAFF,TGTGCCAGCAGCCAAGATCCGGTGAACACTGAAGCTTTCTTT
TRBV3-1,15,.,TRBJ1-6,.,CASSSRDVYNSPLHF,TGTGCCAGCAGCTCCCGGGACGTCTATAATTCACCCCTCCACTTT
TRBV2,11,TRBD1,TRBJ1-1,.,CASDRVTEAFF,TGTGCCAGCGACAGGGTCACTGAAGCTTTCTTT
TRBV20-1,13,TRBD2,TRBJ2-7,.,CRATGGNVYEQYF,TGCAGGGCTACGGGAGGAAACGTCTACGAGCAGTACTTC
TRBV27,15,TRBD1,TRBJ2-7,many,CASSLAGGKAYEQYF,TGTGCCAGCAGTTTAGCAGGGGGCAAAGCCTACGAGCAGTACTTC
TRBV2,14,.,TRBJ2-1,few,CASSPKTSQDEQFF,TGTGCCAGCAGTCCAAAGACTAGTCAGGATGAGCAGTTCTTC
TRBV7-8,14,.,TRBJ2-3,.,CASSVSLRRDTQYF,TGTGCCAGCTCCGTGAGCCTCCGGAGAGATACGCAGTATTTT
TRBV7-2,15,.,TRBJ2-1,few,CASRSGLGGYNEQFF,TGTGCCAGCAGGTCCGGACTTGGAGGGTACAATGAGCAGTTCTTC
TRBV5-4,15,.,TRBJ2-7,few,CASSSPAMATDEQYF,TGTGCCAGCAGCTCCCCAGCGATGGCTACCGACGAGCAGTACTTC
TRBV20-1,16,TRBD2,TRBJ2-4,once,CSAELAGVGSKNIQYF,TGCAGTGCAGAACTAGCGGGAGTAGGGAGTAAAAACATTCAGTACTTC
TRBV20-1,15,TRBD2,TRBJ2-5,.,CSARDSGRRYNEQYF,TGCAGTGCTAGGGATAGCGGGAGGCGCTACAATGAGCAGTACTTC
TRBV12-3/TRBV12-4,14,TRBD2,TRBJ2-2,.,CASRTSQGVGELFF,TGTGCCTCACGGACTAGCCAAGGTGTCGGGGAGCTGTTTTTT
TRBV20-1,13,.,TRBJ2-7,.,CSARGVTPYEQYF,TGCAGTGCTAGAGGGGTTACCCCCTACGAGCAGTACTTC
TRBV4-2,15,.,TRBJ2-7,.,CASSHLITRGYEQYF,TGTGCCAGCAGCCATCTTATCACGAGGGGATACGAGCAGTACTTC
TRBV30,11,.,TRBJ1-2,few,CAWSGSYGYTF,TGTGCCTGGAGTGGTTCTTATGGCTACACCTTC
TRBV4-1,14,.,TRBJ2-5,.,CASSQEPSQRGQYF,TGCGCCAGCAGCCAAGAGCCTTCTCAAAGGGGCCAGTACTTC
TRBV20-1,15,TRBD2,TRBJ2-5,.,CSAKGASGSSETQYF,TGCAGTGCTAAGGGGGCTAGCGGGAGTTCGGAGACCCAGTACTTC
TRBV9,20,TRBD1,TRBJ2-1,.,CASSLRQGALRENAMVEQFF,TGTGCCAGCAGCCTTCGACAGGGGGCTTTGCGGGAGAACGCCATGGTCGAGCAGTTCTTC